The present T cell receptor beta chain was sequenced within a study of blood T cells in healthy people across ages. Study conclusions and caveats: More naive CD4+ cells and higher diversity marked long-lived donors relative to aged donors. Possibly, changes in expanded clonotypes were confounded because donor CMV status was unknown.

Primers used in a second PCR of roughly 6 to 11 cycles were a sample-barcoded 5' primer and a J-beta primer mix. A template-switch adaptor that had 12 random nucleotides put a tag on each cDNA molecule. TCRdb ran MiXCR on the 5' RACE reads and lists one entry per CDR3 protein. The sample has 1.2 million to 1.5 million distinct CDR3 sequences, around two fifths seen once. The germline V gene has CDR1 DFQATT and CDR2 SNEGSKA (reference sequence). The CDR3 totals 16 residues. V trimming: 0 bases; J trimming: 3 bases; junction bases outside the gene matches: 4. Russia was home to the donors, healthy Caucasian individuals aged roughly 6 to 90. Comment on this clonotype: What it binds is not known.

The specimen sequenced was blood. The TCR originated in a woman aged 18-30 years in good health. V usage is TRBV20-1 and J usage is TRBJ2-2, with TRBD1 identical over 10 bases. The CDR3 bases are TGCAGTGCTAGAGATCGGGGGACAGGGGACACCGGGGAGCTGTTTTTT. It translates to CSARDRGTGDTGELFF.